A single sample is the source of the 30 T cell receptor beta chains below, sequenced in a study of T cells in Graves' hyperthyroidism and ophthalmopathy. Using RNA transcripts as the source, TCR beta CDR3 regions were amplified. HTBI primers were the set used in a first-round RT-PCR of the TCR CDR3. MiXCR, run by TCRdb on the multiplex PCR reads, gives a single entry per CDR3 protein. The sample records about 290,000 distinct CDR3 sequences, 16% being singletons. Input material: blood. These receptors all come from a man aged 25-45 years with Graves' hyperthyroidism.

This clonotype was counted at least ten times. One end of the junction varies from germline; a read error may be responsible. CDR3 amino acids: CASTLQDTEAFF. DNA of the CDR3: TGTGCCAGCACCTTACAGGACACTGAAGCTTTCTTT. The chain employs TRBV7-9 and TRBJ1-1, with D possibly being TRBD1 (5 bases). In germline, CDR1 is SEHNR, CDR2 FQNEAQ (reference sequence). CDR3 size: 12 residues.

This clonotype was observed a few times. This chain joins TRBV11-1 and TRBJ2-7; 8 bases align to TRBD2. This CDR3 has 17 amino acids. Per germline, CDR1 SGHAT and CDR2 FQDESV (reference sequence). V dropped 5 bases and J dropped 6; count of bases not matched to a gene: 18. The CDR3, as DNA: TGTGCCAGCAGCCCGGCCGGGAGCGGGAGATCGGGCTGCGAGCAGTACTTC. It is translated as CASSPAGSGRSGCEQYF.

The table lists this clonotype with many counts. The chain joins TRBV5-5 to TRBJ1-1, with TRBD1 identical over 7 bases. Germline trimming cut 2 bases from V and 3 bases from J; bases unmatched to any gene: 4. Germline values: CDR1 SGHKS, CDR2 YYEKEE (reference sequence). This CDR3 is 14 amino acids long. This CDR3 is CASSFDRVDTEAFF. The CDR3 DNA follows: TGTGCCAGCAGCTTCGACAGGGTGGACACTGAAGCTTTCTTT.

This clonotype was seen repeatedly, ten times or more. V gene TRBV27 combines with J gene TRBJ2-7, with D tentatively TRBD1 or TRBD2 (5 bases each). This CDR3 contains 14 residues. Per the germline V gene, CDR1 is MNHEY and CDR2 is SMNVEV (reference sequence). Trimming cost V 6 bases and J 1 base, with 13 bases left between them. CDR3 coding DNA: TGTGCCAGCAGGACGGGGCCGCATTCCTACGAGCAGTACTTC. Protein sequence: CASRTGPHSYEQYF.

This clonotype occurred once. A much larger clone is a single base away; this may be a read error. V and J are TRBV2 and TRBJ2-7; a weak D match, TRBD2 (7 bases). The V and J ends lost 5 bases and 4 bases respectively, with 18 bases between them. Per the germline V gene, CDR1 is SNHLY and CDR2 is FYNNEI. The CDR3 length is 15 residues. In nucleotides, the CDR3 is TGTGCCAGCAGTCCCCCCGAGAGGGGGGGATACGAGCAGTACTTC. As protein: CASSPPERGGYEQYF. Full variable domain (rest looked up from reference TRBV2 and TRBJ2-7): EPEVTQTPSHQVTQMGQEVILRCVPISNHLYFYWYRQILGQKVEFLVSFYNNEISEKSEIFDDQFSVERPDGSNFTLKIRSTKLEDSAMYFCASSPPERGGYEQYFGPGTRLTVT.

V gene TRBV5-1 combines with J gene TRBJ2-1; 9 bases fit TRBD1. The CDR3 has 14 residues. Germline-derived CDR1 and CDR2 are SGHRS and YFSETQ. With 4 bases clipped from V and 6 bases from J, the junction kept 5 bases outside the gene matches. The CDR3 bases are TGCGCCAGCAGCCGGGACAGGGTAAGCAATGAGCAGTTCTTC. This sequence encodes CASSRDRVSNEQFF.

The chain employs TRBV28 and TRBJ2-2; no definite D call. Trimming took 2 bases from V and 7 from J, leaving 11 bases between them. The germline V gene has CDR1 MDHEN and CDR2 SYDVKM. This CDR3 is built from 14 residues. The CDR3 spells CASSLGIGHGELFF. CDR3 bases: TGTGCCAGCAGTTTAGGGATCGGTCACGGGGAGCTGTTTTTT.

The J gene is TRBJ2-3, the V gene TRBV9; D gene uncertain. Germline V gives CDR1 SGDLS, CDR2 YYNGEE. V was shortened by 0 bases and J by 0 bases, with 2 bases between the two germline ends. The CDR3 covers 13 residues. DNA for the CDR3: TGTGCCAGCAGCGTAGGGAGCACAGATACGCAGTATTTT. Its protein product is CASSVGSTDTQYF.

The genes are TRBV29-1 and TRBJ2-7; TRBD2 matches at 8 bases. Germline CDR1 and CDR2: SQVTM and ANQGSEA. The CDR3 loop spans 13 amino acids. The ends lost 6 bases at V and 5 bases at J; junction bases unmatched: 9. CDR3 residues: CSVGGGVSNEQYF. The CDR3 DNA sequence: TGCAGCGTCGGGGGGGGAGTATCGAACGAGCAGTACTTC.

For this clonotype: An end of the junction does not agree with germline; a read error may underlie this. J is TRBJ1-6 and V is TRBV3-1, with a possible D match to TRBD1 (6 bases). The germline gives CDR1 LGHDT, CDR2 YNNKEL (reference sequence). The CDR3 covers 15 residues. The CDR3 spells CAGSQNRELNSPLHF. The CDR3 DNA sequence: TGTGCCGGCAGTCAAAACAGGGAGTTAAATTCACCCCTCCACTTT.

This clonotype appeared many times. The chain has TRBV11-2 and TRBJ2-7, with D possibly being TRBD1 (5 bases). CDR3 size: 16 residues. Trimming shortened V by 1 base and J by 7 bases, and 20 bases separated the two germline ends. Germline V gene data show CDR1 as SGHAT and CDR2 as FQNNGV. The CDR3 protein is CASSLVLPGPLGEQYF. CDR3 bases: TGTGCCAGCAGCTTAGTTCTTCCAGGGCCATTGGGGGAGCAGTACTTC.

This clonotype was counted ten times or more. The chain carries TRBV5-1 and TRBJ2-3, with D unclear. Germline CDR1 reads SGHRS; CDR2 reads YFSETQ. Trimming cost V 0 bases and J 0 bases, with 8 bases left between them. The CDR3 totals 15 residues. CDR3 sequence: CASSLGQVSTDTQYF. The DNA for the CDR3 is TGCGCCAGCAGCTTGGGGCAGGTTAGCACAGATACGCAGTATTTT. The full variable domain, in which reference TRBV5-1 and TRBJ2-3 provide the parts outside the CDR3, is KAGVTQTPRYLIKTRGQQVTLSCSPISGHRSVSWYQQTPGQGLQFLFEYFSETQRNKGNFPGRFSGRQFSNSRSEMNVSTLELGDSALYLCASSLGQVSTDTQYFGPGTRLTVL.

The CDR3 sequence is CASSPPGGILGQYF. The CDR3, as DNA: TGTGCCAGCAGTCCTCCCGGGGGCATTCTCGGGCAGTACTTC. The V and J genes are TRBV27 and TRBJ2-7; D tentatively fits TRBD1 or TRBD2 (6 bases each). Germline V lookup: CDR1 MNHEY, CDR2 SMNVEV (reference sequence). V shed 5 bases and J shed 9 bases, with 20 bases lying between them. This CDR3 is built from 14 residues.

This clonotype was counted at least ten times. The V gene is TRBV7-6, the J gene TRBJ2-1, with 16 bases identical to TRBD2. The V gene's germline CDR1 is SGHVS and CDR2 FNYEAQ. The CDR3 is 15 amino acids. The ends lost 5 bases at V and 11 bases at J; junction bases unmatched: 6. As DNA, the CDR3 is TGTGCCAGCAGCCTAGGGACTAGCGGGAGGGCCCAGCAGTTCTTC. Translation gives CASSLGTSGRAQQFF.

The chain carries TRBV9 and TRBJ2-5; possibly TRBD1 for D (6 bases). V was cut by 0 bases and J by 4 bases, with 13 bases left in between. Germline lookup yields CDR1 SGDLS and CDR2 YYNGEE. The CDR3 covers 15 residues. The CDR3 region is CASSVGSGARETQYF. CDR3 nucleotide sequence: TGTGCCAGCAGCGTAGGGTCAGGGGCTAGAGAGACCCAGTACTTC.

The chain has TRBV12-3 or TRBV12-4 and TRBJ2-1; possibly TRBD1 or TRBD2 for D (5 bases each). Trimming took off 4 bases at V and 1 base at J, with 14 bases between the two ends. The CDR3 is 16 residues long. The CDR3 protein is CASSSLWGTSYNEQFF. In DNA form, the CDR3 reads TGTGCCAGCAGTTCCCTCTGGGGGACGTCCTACAATGAGCAGTTCTTC.

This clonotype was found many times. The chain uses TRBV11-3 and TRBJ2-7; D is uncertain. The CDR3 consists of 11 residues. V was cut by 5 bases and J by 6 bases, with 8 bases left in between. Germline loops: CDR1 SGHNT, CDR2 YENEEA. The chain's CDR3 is CASSLSAEQYF. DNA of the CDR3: TGTGCCAGCAGCCTCAGTGCCGAGCAGTACTTC.

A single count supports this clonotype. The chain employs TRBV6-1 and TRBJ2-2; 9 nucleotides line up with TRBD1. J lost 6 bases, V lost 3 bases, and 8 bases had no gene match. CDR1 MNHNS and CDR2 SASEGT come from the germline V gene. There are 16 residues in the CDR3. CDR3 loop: CASSEPGQGWAGELFF. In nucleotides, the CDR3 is TGTGCCAGCAGTGAGCCAGGACAGGGGTGGGCCGGGGAGCTGTTTTTT.

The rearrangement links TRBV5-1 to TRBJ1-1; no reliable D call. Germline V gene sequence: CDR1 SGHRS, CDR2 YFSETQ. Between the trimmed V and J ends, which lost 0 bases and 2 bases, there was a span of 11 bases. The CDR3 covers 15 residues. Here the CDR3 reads CASSLGLVLNTEAFF. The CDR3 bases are TGCGCCAGCAGCTTGGGCCTGGTTCTTAACACTGAAGCTTTCTTT.

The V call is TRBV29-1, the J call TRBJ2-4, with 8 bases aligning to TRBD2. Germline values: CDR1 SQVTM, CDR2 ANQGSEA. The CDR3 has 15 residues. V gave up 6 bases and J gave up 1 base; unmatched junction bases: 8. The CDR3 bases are TGCAGCGTCCTCGGGGGGGGGCAGGCCAAAAACATTCAGTACTTC. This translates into CSVLGGGQAKNIQYF.

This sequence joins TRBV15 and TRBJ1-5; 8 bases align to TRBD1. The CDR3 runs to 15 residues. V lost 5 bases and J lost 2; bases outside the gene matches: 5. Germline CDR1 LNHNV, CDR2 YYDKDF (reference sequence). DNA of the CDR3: TGTGCCACCAGCGGACCGGGACAGGGCAATCAGCCCCAGCATTTT. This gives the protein CATSGPGQGNQPQHF.

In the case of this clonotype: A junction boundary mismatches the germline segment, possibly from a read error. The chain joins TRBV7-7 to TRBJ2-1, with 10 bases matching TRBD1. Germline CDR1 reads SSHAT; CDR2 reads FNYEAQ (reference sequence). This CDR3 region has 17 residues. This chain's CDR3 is CASSLVVGQGVNNEQFF. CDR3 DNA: TGTGCTAGCAGCTTAGTTGTAGGACAGGGGGTCAACAATGAGCAGTTCTTC. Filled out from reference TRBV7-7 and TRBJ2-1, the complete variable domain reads GAGVSQSPRYKVTKRGQDVTLRCDPISSHATLYWYQQALGQGPEFLTYFNYEAQPDKSGLPSDRFSAERPEGSISTLTIQRTEQRDSAMYRCASSLVVGQGVNNEQFFGPGTRLTVL.

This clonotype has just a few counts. The CDR3 sequence: CASSSLAGEEGSYEQYF. The CDR3 bases are TGCGCCAGCAGCTCCCTAGCGGGGGAGGAGGGTAGCTACGAGCAGTACTTC. This rearrangement joins TRBV5-1 to TRBJ2-7; the match to TRBD2 covers 10 bases. Unmatched junction bases numbered 12, after V lost 3 bases and J lost 3 bases. The CDR3 runs to 17 residues. In germline, CDR1 is SGHRS, CDR2 YFSETQ. Combining the CDR3 with reference TRBV5-1 and TRBJ2-7 gives the whole variable domain KAGVTQTPRYLIKTRGQQVTLSCSPISGHRSVSWYQQTPGQGLQFLFEYFSETQRNKGNFPGRFSGRQFSNSRSEMNVSTLELGDSALYLCASSSLAGEEGSYEQYFGPGTRLTVT.

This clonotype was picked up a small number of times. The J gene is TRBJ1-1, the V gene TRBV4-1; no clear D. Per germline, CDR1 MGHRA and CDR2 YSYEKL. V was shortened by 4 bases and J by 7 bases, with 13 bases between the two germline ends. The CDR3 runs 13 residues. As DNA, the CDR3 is TGCGCCAGCAGCCGGGAACTACGGAGTGAAGCTTTCTTT. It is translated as CASSRELRSEAFF.

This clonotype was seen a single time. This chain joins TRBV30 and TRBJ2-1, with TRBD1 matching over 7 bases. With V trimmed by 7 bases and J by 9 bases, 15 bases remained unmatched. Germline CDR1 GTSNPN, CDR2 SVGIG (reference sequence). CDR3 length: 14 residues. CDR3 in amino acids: CASRRQGPPGEQFF. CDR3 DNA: TGTGCCTCCCGGAGACAGGGTCCCCCGGGTGAGCAGTTCTTC. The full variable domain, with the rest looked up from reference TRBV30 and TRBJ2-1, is SQTIHQWPATLVQPVGSPLSLECTVEGTSNPNLYWYRQAAGRGLQLLFYSVGIGQISSEVPQNLSASRPQDRQFILSSKKLLLSDSGFYLCASRRQGPPGEQFFGPGTRLTVL.

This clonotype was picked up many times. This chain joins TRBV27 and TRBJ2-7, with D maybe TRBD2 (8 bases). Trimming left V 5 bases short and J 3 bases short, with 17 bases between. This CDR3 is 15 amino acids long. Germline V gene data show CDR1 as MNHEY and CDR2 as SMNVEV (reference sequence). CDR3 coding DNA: TGTGCCAGCAGTCCGCGGGGGGACAGCCTCTACGAGCAGTACTTC. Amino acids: CASSPRGDSLYEQYF.

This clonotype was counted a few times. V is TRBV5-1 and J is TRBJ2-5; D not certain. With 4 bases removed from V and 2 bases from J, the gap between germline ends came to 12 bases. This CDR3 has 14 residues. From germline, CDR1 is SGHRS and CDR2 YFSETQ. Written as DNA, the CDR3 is TGCGCCAGCAGCCGTCACAGACGGCAAGAGACCCAGTACTTC. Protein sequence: CASSRHRRQETQYF. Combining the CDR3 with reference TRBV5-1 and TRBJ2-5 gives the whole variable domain KAGVTQTPRYLIKTRGQQVTLSCSPISGHRSVSWYQQTPGQGLQFLFEYFSETQRNKGNFPGRFSGRQFSNSRSEMNVSTLELGDSALYLCASSRHRRQETQYFGPGTRLLVL.

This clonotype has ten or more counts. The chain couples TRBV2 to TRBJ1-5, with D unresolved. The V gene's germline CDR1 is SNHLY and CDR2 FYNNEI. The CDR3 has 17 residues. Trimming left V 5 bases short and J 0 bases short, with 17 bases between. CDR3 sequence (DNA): TGTGCCAGCAGTCCCTCCCCTCATCGGTATAGCAATCAGCCCCAGCATTTT. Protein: CASSPSPHRYSNQPQHF.

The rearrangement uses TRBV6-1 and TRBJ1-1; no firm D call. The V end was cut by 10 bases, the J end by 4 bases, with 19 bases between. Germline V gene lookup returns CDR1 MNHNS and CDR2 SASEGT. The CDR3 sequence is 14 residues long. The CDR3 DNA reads TGTGCCACATGCCGGACCGAGGGAGGCACTGAAGCTTTCTTT. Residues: CATCRTEGGTEAFF.

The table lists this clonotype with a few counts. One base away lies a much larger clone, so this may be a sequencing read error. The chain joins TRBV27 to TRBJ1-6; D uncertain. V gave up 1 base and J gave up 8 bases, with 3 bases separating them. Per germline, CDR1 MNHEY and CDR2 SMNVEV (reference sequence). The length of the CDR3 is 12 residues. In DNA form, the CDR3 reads TGTGCCAGCAGTTTATATGATTCACCCCTCCACTTT. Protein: CASSLYDSPLHF.